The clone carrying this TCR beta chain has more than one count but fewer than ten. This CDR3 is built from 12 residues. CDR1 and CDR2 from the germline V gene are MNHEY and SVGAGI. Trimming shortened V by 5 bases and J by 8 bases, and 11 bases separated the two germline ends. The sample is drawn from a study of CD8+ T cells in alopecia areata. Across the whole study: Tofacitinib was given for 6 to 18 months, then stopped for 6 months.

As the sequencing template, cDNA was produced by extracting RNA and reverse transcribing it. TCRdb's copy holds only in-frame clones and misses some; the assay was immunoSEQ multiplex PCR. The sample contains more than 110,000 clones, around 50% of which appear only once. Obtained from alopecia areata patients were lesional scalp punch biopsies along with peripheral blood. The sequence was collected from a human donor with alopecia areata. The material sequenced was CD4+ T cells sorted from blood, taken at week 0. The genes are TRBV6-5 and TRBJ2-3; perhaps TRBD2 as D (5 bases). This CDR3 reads CASSEARGTQYF. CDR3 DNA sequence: TGTGCCAGCAGTGAGGCTCGGGGTACGCAGTATTTT.